This T cell receptor beta chain was identified during a study of control samples from healthy donors and cancer patients (dated by TCRdb to between 2020 and 2021). Reading from cysteine to phenylalanine, the CDR3 counts 16 amino acids. Only CDR3 DNA is held: 48 bases, read in frame from base 1. V is pruned by 6 bases and J by 0 bases, leaving 4 bases of the junction without a gene match. The germline V gene sets CDR1 to ENHRY and CDR2 to SYGVKD. The library was built by means of the immunoSEQ multiplex PCR assay. TCRdb re-hosts the immuneACCESS table, in-frame sequences only. Its copies lack some clones; in the studies checked, an unresolved V gene accounts for under half of them, and the cause for the rest is not known. Present in this sample are 35,000 to 40,000 clones, approximately 82% of which were seen just once. Under 25% of the sample rests with the top ten. Concerning this clone: Its specific antigen is unknown. Base qualities are not recorded, but no much larger clone differs from it by a single base.

The receptor was isolated from a woman aged 55-69 years with lung cancer. This chain joins TRBV10-3 to TRBJ2-3; 12 middle bases align to TRBD2. Sequenced sample: PBMCs. The DNA sequence is TGTGCCATCAGGGGGACTAGCGGGCCGAGCACAGATACGCAGTATTTT. Protein translation: CAIRGTSGPSTDTQYF.